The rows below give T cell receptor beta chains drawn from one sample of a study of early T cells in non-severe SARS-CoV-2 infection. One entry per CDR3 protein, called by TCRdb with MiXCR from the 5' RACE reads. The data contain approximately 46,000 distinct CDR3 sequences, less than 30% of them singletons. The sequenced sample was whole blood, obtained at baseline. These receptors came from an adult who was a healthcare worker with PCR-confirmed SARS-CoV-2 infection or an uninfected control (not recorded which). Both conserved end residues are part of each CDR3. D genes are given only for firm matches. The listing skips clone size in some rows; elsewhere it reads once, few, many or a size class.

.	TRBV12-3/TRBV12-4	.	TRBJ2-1	TGTGCCAGCACCCCCCGGCGAGGGAATGAGCAGTTCTTC	CASTPRRGNEQFF
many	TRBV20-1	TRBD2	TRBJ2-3	TGCAGTGGAACCAGCGGGGCTAGCACAGATACGCAGTATTTT	CSGTSGASTDTQYF
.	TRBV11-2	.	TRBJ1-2	TGTGCCAGCAGCTTAGATATGGCGAGGTATGCGGACTACACCTTC	CASSLDMARYADYTF
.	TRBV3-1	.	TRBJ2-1	TGTGCCAGCAGCCCATTCACCAAGGAGCAGTTCTTC	CASSPFTKEQFF
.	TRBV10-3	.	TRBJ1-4	TGTGCCATCAGCTCAGGTTCCGCTAATGAAAAACTGTTTTTT	CAISSGSANEKLFF
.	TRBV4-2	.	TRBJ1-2	TGTGCCAGCAGCCAAGATATGGGGGAAGGTGGCTACACCTTC	CASSQDMGEGGYTF
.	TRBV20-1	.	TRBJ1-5	TGCAGTGCTAGGGCCAAGGACACTACTAATCAGCCCCAGCATTTT	CSARAKDTTNQPQHF
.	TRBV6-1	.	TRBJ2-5	TGTGCCAGCGGGACGAGGGAGGAGACCCAGTACTTC	CASGTREETQYF
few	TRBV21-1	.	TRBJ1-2	TGTGCCAGCTTCCACTGGGCCTTCTATGGCTACACCTTC	CASFHWAFYGYTF
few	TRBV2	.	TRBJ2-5	TGTGCCAGCAGTTTTGGGAGAATCGGGGAGACCCAGTACTTC	CASSFGRIGETQYF
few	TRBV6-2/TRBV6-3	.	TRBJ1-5	TGTGCCAGCAGCCCCCCTTGGGGGAGCAATCAGCCCCAGCATTTT	CASSPPWGSNQPQHF
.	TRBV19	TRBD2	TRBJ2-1	TGTGCCAGTAGTATGGGCGGGGGGGCGTACAATGAGCAGTTCTTC	CASSMGGGAYNEQFF
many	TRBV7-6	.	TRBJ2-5	TGTGCCAGCAGCTTCAGCGCGACAGGCGGGGAGACCCAGTACTTC	CASSFSATGGETQYF
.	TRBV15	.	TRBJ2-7	TGTGCCACCAGCTCCGGGGACTCCTACGAGCAGTACTTC	CATSSGDSYEQYF
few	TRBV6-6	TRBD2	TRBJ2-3	TGTGCCAGCAGTTACGACCTAGCGGTTAGCACAGATACGCAGTATTTT	CASSYDLAVSTDTQYF
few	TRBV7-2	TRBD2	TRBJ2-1	TGTGCCAGCAGCTCGAGGACTAGCGGGAGAAATGAGCAGTTCTTC	CASSSRTSGRNEQFF
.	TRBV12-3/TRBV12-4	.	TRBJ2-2	TGTGCCCTACGGGCCGGGAACACCGGGGAGCTGTTTTTT	CALRAGNTGELFF
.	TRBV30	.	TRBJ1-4	TGTGCCTGGAGTGTACCGGGGGAAAAACTGTTTTTT	CAWSVPGEKLFF
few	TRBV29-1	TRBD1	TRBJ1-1	TGCAGCGTCCGACAGGGGAACACTGAAGCTTTCTTT	CSVRQGNTEAFF
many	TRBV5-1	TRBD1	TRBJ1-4	TGCGCCAGCAGCGGTGGACAGGGTAGCGTATATGAAAAACTGTTTTTT	CASSGGQGSVYEKLFF
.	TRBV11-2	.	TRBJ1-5	TGTGCCAGCAGCTCGAAATGGGTCCCCGGGTGGAATCAGCCCCAGCATTTT	CASSSKWVPGWNQPQHF
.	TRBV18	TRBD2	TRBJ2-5	TGTGCCAGCTCACCGGCGAGCGGGGGGGCCGGAGAGACCCAGTACTTC	CASSPASGGAGETQYF
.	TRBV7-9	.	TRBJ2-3	TGTGCCAGCAGCTCACTTAGTGGGAGCAGCACAGATACGCAGTATTTT	CASSSLSGSSTDTQYF